The clone carrying this TCR beta chain was recorded once. The table came from immunoSEQ multiplex PCR; TCRdb's copy has only in-frame clones and leaves some out. The data hold about 350,000 clones, with about 90% observed a single time. The data derive from a study of blood T cell repertoires in COVID-19. Per the germline V gene, CDR1 is MNHNY and CDR2 is SVGAGI (reference sequence). The CDR3 sequence is 17 residues long. Trimming removed 5 bases at V and 0 bases at J, with 14 bases between. Which cohort a participant joined came from the clinical history participants gave. The V and J genes are TRBV6-6 and TRBJ1-6; D call uncertain. Sequencing was carried out using PBMCs or T cells enriched from blood (not recorded which). This clonotype was obtained from a woman aged 25 to 39 who had recovered from COVID-19. The CDR3 DNA reads TGTGCCAGCAGTCCCCGACATGGGAGCTCCTATAATTCACCCCTCCACTTT. This translates into CASSPRHGSSYNSPLHF.